The clone carrying this TCR beta chain is a singleton in its sample. These data come from a study of T cell responses to AZD1222 COVID-19 vaccine. At the level of the study: Second-dose intervals near 4 or 12 weeks were combined.

Data came from immunoSEQ multiplex PCR; TCRdb stores just in-frame clones and leaves some out. The sample includes 150,000 to 200,000 clones, about 87% of them seen just once. Looked up from germline, CDR1 is MNHEY and CDR2 is SMNVEV (reference sequence). This CDR3 has 14 amino acids. The V and J ends lost 0 bases and 0 bases respectively, with 5 bases between them. This clonotype was sampled from an adult in good health. The chain employs TRBV27 and TRBJ1-2; D unclear. The sample consisted of peripheral blood, taken on day 0 of AZD1222 vaccination. The CDR3 DNA reads TGTGCCAGCAGTTTATCGACCACTAACTATGGCTACACCTTC. Protein: CASSLSTTNYGYTF.